These 5 T cell receptor beta chains share one sample of origin, sequenced in a study of blood T cells in healthy people across ages. Alongside a J-beta primer mix, a sample-barcoded 5' primer served in a second PCR lasting 7 to 11 cycles. TCRdb re-called the 5' RACE reads with MiXCR, one entry per CDR3 protein. The sample has roughly 550,000 distinct CDR3 sequences; about 24% are singletons. The sample was also linked to a second study, of T cells of mothers and their children.

Sequencing was done on a sample of blood. Source of these receptors: a boy aged 5-17 years in good health.

The chain has TRBV5-1 and TRBJ2-5, with a tentative D call TRBD2 (6 bases). Germline V gives CDR1 SGHRS, CDR2 YFSETQ. Trimming took 4 bases from V and 2 from J, leaving 18 bases between them. CDR3 length: 16 amino acids. The CDR3 sequence: CASSPTIAAPQETQYF. CDR3 nucleotide sequence: TGCGCCAGCAGCCCAACCATAGCGGCCCCACAAGAGACCCAGTACTTC.

The rearrangement uses TRBV28 and TRBJ2-4; D gene ambiguous. Germline V CDR1 and CDR2: MDHEN, SYDVKM. This CDR3 region has 14 residues. Trimming shortened V by 4 bases and J by 7 bases, and 14 bases separated the two germline ends. In DNA, the CDR3 is TGTGCCAGCAGTTCCGAAATAGCCGGCAACATTCAGTACTTC. It translates to CASSSEIAGNIQYF.

This clonotype turned up a few times. The V gene is TRBV29-1, the J gene TRBJ2-2, with D possibly TRBD2 on 5 matching bases. The ends were cut back, 3 bases at V and 1 base at J, with 9 bases in the middle. Germline V gives CDR1 SQVTM, CDR2 ANQGSEA. The CDR3 is 14 amino acids. CDR3 DNA: TGCAGCGTTGATGCTGCGGGGAACACCGGGGAGCTGTTTTTT. Its translation: CSVDAAGNTGELFF.

The chain carries TRBV20-1 and TRBJ1-1; D gene ambiguous. The CDR3 runs 15 residues. Germline lookup yields CDR1 DFQATT and CDR2 SNEGSKA (reference sequence). The germline V and J ends were trimmed by 2 bases and 2 bases, with 15 bases remaining between them. Here the CDR3 reads CSARPSSGANTEAFF. CDR3 in DNA: TGCAGTGCTAGACCTTCCTCAGGAGCAAACACTGAAGCTTTCTTT.

This clonotype was counted between two and nine times. The chain links TRBV6-1 to TRBJ2-3; 9 nucleotides align to TRBD2. CDR1 and CDR2 from the germline V gene are MNHNS and SASEGT. J was trimmed by 6 bases and V by 4 bases; bases with no gene match: 5. The CDR3 runs 14 residues. CDR3 sequence: CASSGGGAKDTQYF. The CDR3 DNA follows: TGTGCCAGCAGTGGCGGGGGGGCAAAGGATACGCAGTATTTT.